Described below is a single T cell receptor (beta chain) sequence and its context. Its antigen is currently unknown. These data are taken from a study of cytomegalovirus exposure and HLA in healthy donors. Study-level background: The 120 validation repertoires and the approximately 700 first-cohort repertoires shared a platform, a later analysis reported.

The CDR3 spans 15 residues. Germline assignment: CDR1 SGHRS and CDR2 YFSETQ. V was pared by 7 bases and J by 0 bases, with 15 bases between. Study results and limitations: Within the 120 or so validation repertoires, first-cohort TCR clusters tended to co-occur, according to a later analysis.

Repertoires were generated with immunoSEQ multiplex PCR, while TCRdb's copy carries only in-frame clones and drops some. The top ten hold roughly 0.9% of the sample, which has 97,000 or so clones, roughly 94% seen once. V usage is TRBV5-1 and J usage is TRBJ2-3; the D gene is possibly TRBD2 (6 bases). This TCR derives from a woman between 18 and 29 years old in good health and CMV-seronegative. Sequenced: PBMCs. The CDR3 here is CASAGRDPSTDTQYF. The CDR3 DNA follows: TGCGCCAGCGCAGGGCGGGACCCTAGCACAGATACGCAGTATTTT. Full variable domain (outside the CDR3, taken from reference TRBV5-1 and TRBJ2-3): KAGVTQTPRYLIKTRGQQVTLSCSPISGHRSVSWYQQTPGQGLQFLFEYFSETQRNKGNFPGRFSGRQFSNSRSEMNVSTLELGDSALYLCASAGRDPSTDTQYFGPGTRLTVL.